The rows below give T cell receptor beta chains drawn from one sample of a study of blood T cells in healthy people across ages. Each CDR3 protein gets one entry after TCRdb re-called the 5' RACE reads with MiXCR. The table shows some 1,800,000 distinct CDR3 sequences, with roughly two fifths occurring only once. The specimen sequenced was blood. Receptor source: a human donor in good health. Each CDR3 is given without its conserved first and last residue. Each record gives: V gene, J gene, CDR3 protein.

v_call: TRBV28
j_call: TRBJ2-7
cdr3_aa: ASSFKRGRSYEQY

v_call: TRBV15
j_call: TRBJ1-2
cdr3_aa: ATSRDGRGRVDGYT

v_call: TRBV24-1
j_call: TRBJ1-5
cdr3_aa: ATADREEGRNQPQH

v_call: TRBV6-2/TRBV6-3
j_call: TRBJ1-1
cdr3_aa: ASSDYFEAF

v_call: TRBV11-3
j_call: TRBJ1-1
cdr3_aa: ASSLDFERTKAF

v_call: TRBV6-6
j_call: TRBJ1-4
cdr3_aa: ATSAEATNEKLF

v_call: TRBV27
j_call: TRBJ2-5
cdr3_aa: ASTNQETQY

v_call: TRBV20-1
j_call: TRBJ1-2
cdr3_aa: SARDHGEYGYT

v_call: TRBV6-5
j_call: TRBJ2-3
cdr3_aa: ASSSAGIFGTDTQY

v_call: TRBV7-3
j_call: TRBJ2-1
cdr3_aa: ASSLWANNEQF

v_call: TRBV2
j_call: TRBJ2-7
cdr3_aa: ASSEALRIGASFYEQY

v_call: TRBV7-2
j_call: TRBJ2-3
cdr3_aa: ASRGAGFTDTQY

v_call: TRBV4-3
j_call: TRBJ2-7
cdr3_aa: ASSHLSGQGRSYEQY

v_call: TRBV4-3
j_call: TRBJ2-1
cdr3_aa: ASSPQVWGYNEQF

v_call: TRBV3-1
j_call: .
cdr3_aa: ASSRGTIAYEQY

v_call: TRBV9
j_call: TRBJ2-1
cdr3_aa: ASSFTHGLADNEQF

v_call: TRBV7-2
j_call: TRBJ2-3
cdr3_aa: ASSSKHGTTQY

v_call: TRBV7-2
j_call: TRBJ1-6
cdr3_aa: ASSWTGGHSPLH

v_call: TRBV6-1
j_call: TRBJ2-4
cdr3_aa: ASSPLWGGLAKNIQY

v_call: TRBV20-1
j_call: TRBJ1-1
cdr3_aa: SASNGGKRSNTEAF

v_call: TRBV29-1
j_call: TRBJ2-3
cdr3_aa: SVPGGGALWIQADTQY

v_call: TRBV7-2
j_call: TRBJ2-7
cdr3_aa: VSSLGLRQVHEQY

v_call: TRBV6-6
j_call: TRBJ1-1
cdr3_aa: ASSYGFERNTEAF

v_call: TRBV7-2
j_call: TRBJ2-7
cdr3_aa: ASSSPGRTCEQY

v_call: TRBV12-3/TRBV12-4
j_call: TRBJ2-7
cdr3_aa: ASSLTDLTTYEQY

v_call: TRBV5-1
j_call: TRBJ2-1
cdr3_aa: ASTGTSGKREQF

v_call: TRBV7-2
j_call: TRBJ2-6
cdr3_aa: ASSLVGVGSGANVLT

v_call: TRBV15
j_call: TRBJ1-1
cdr3_aa: ATSRGVNTEAF

v_call: TRBV5-1
j_call: TRBJ2-7
cdr3_aa: ASSRGHGSYEQY

v_call: TRBV11-2
j_call: TRBJ2-1
cdr3_aa: ASSSRGFRYEQF

v_call: TRBV4-3
j_call: TRBJ2-3
cdr3_aa: ASSQTTGGVPDTQY

v_call: TRBV6-1
j_call: TRBJ1-1
cdr3_aa: ASKPFENTEAF

v_call: TRBV5-1
j_call: TRBJ2-3
cdr3_aa: ASSFETARPDTQY